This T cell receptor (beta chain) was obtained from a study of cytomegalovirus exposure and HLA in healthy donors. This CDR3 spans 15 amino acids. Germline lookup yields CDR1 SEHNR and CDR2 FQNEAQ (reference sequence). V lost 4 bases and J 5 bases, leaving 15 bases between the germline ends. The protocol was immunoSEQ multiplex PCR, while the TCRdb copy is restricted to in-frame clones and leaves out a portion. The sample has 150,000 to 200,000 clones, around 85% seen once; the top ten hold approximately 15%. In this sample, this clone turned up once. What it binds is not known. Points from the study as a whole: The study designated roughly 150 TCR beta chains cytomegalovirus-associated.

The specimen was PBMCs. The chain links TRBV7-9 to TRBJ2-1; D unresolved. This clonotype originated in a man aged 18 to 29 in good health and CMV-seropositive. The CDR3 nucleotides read TGTGCCAGCAGCTCACCCGTGAGTGGGCACAATGAGCAGTTCTTC. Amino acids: CASSSPVSGHNEQFF.